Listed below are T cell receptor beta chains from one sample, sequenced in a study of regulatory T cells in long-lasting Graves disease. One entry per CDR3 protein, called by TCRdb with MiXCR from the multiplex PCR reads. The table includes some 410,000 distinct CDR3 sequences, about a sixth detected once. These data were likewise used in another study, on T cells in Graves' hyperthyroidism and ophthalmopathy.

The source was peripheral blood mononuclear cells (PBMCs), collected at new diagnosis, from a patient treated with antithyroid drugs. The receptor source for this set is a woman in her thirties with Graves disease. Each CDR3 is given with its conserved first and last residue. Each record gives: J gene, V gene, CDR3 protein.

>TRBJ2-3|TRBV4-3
CASSQDHAAPNPSTDTQYF
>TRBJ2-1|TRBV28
CASSFRHTFGYEQFF
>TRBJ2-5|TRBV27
CASSHTGRGETQYF
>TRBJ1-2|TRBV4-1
CASSQGAGRGYTF
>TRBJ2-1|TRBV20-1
CSAGTQFWEGEQFF
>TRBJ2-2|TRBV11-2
CASTVQAGTGELFF
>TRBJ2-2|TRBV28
CASSSRGELFF
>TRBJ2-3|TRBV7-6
CASSSTRGGDTQYF
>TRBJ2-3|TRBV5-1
CASSLGQTTDTQYF
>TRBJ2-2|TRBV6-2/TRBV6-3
CASSFRGRDTGELFF
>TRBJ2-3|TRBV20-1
CSAKTLAGESTDTQYF
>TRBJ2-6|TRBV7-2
CASSLDTGANVLAF
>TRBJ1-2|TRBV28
CASSFIDNYGYTF
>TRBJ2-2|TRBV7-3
CASSLAASGNGELFF
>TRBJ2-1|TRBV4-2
CASSQEERNYNEQFF
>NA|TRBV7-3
CASMEAGADTQYF
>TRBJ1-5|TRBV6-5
CASSHLGQQDQPQHF
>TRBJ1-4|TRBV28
CASSSPGEGWRNEKLFF
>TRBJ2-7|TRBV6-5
CASSYGTSSYEQYF
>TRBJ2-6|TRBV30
CAWIHPRSGANVLTF
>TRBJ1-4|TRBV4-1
CAGSHTIGTRMRKLFF
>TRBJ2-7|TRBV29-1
CSVDLRASGKIYEQYF
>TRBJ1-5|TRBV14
CASSQDYDQPQHF
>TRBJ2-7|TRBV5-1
CASSLTTSGYEQYF
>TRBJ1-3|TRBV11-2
CASSPAGSGNTIYF
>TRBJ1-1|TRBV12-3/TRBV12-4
CASSLGVVTGDTEAFF
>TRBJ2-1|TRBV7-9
CASSTWTTSYNEQFF
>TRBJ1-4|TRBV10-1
CASSASGTNEKLFF
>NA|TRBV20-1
CSAHRPSGRAYEQYF
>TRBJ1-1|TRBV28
CASSYQAGAQNEAFF
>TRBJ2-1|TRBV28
CASSTDANNEQFF
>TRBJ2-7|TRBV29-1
CSVEDPQGTYEQYF
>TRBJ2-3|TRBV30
CAWFDLAGGPSTDTQYF
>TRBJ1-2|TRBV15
CATSRGDTSDKGYTF
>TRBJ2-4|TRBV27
CASSTDRQGGKNIQYF
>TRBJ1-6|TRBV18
CASSTTGQGGSPLHF
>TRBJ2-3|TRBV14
CASSQESGAQYF
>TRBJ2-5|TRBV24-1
CATSEPGQGQETQYF
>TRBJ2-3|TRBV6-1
CASALSPQRTDTQYF
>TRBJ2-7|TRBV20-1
CSAKGRALVYEQYF
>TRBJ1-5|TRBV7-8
CASSLVGASGQPQHF
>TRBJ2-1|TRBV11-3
CASGGSYNGQFF
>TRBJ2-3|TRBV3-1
CASSRAWGAGVPDTQYF
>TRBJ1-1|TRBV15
CATSRDLGVGGTEAFF
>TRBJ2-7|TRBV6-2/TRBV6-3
CATRPSSYEQYF
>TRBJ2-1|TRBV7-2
CASSPLGGSYNEQFF
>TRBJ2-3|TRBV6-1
CATKPSGRRSSTDTQYF
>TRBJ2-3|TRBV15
CATRPTAGVPDTQYF
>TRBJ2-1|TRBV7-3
CASSPIAGAEQFF
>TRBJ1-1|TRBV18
CASSPETGVTEAFF